Below, 9 T cell receptor beta chains from the same sample are listed, as sequenced in a study of graft-versus-host responses after intestinal transplantation. Data came from immunoSEQ multiplex PCR; TCRdb stores just in-frame clones and leaves some out. The table lists about 43,000 clones, around 96% of them singletons. Sequencing used PBMCs, obtained roughly 51 weeks after intestinal transplant. These TCRs come from a human patient who received an intestinal transplant, so some T cells may come from the graft donor.

This rearrangement joins TRBV9 to TRBJ1-6; 8 bases line up with TRBD1. V dropped 3 bases and J dropped 4; count of bases not matched to a gene: 6. Germline-derived CDR1 and CDR2 are SGDLS and YYNGEE. The CDR3 is 16 residues long. The CDR3 sequence is CASSGQGTGYNSPLHF. The CDR3 DNA follows: TGTGCCAGCAGCGGTCAAGGGACAGGTTATAATTCACCCCTCCACTTT.

On this clone: In the same sample, other DNA sequences code for this CDR3. This chain connects TRBV12-5 to TRBJ2-3; 8 nucleotides agree with TRBD2. Looked up from germline, CDR1 is LGHNT and CDR2 is FRNRAP. V was pared by 5 bases and J by 5 bases, with 3 bases of the junction left unmatched. The CDR3 is 13 residues long. CDR3 sequence: CASGPAGGDTQYF. CDR3 nucleotide sequence: TGTGCTAGTGGTCCGGCGGGAGGAGATACGCAGTATTTT. The variable domain in full, completed from reference TRBV12-5 and TRBJ2-3, reads DARVTQTPRHKVTEMGQEVTMRCQPILGHNTVFWYRQTMMQGLELLAYFRNRAPLDDSGMPKDRFSAEMPDATLATLKIQPSEPRDSAVYFCASGPAGGDTQYFGPGTRLTVL.

The CDR3 DNA reads as TGTGCCACCAGCAAAGACAGGTTGTTTCCCAGCTCCTATAATTCACCCCTCCACTTT. Protein: CATSKDRLFPSSYNSPLHF. The chain carries TRBV15 and TRBJ1-6; weak D call: TRBD1 (6 bases). V lost 4 bases, J lost 0 bases, and 19 bases lay in between. Germline V gene lookup returns CDR1 LNHNV and CDR2 YYDKDF (reference sequence). This CDR3 has 19 amino acids.

This rearrangement joins TRBV27 to TRBJ2-1; D gene ambiguous. In germline, CDR1 is MNHEY, CDR2 SMNVEV (reference sequence). The V end was cut by 7 bases, the J end by 5 bases, with 12 bases between. The CDR3 covers 13 residues. For the CDR3, the DNA is TGTGCCAGCACCCTAAATGGAAACAATGAGCAGTTCTTC. Residues: CASTLNGNNEQFF.

This chain joins TRBV2 and TRBJ2-5; 7 bases agree with TRBD2. The germline CDR1 and CDR2 sequences are SNHLY and FYNNEI. The J segment lost 1 base and the V segment lost 6 bases, leaving 5 bases of the junction unmatched. The CDR3 consists of 14 residues. CDR3 region: CASRERDFQETQYF. CDR3 in DNA: TGTGCCAGCAGGGAGCGGGACTTCCAAGAGACCCAGTACTTC.

This clone appeared once. This chain joins TRBV6-5 and TRBJ2-1; no firm D call. Germline CDR1 is MNHEY and CDR2 is SVGAGI. The CDR3 has 14 amino acids. Trimming removed 6 bases at V and 6 bases at J, with 15 bases between. The chain's CDR3 is CASSPRSIGNEQFF. In DNA, the CDR3 is TGTGCCAGCAGCCCCCGGTCTATCGGCAATGAGCAGTTCTTC.

This clone is a singleton in its sample. CDR3 sequence: CASSQGPTYEQYF. In DNA, the CDR3 is TGTGCCAGCAGTCAGGGGCCGACCTACGAGCAGTACTTC. This sequence joins TRBV6-1 and TRBJ2-7, with D tentatively TRBD1 (6 bases). Germline CDR1 reads MNHNS; CDR2 reads SASEGT. The CDR3 loop spans 13 amino acids. The ends were cut back, 5 bases at V and 2 bases at J, with 10 bases in the middle.

The CDR3 protein is CATSRGGRGPSSPLHF. The CDR3 DNA reads as TGTGCCACCAGCAGAGGAGGTAGGGGGCCTTCTTCACCCCTCCACTTT. The chain links TRBV15 to TRBJ1-6, with 7 bases lining up with TRBD1. The germline CDR1 and CDR2 sequences are LNHNV and YYDKDF (reference sequence). Trimming at V came to 1 base and at J to 9 bases, leaving 9 bases not matched to a gene. The CDR3 consists of 16 residues.

This rearrangement joins TRBV7-3 to TRBJ1-6; TRBD1 agrees at 8 bases. The CDR3 runs to 14 residues. CDR1 is SGHTA and CDR2 is FQGTGA in the germline V gene. The V segment lost 2 bases and the J segment 7 bases; nucleotides outside the gene matches: 1. CDR3 sequence: CASSLQGANSPLHF. Written as DNA, the CDR3 is TGTGCCAGCAGCTTACAGGGGGCAAATTCACCCCTCCACTTT.